The rows below give T cell receptor beta chains drawn from one sample of a study of shared clonotypes between healthy human individuals. Repertoires were generated with immunoSEQ multiplex PCR, while TCRdb's copy carries only in-frame clones and drops some. The sample carries more than 2,000,000 clones, 90% to 95% recorded once. Sequenced material: naive CD4+ T cells from PBMCs. The origin of the receptors is a man in his late teens or twenties in good health. Some clones in this sample may be carry-over from other donors' samples. The CDR3 runs from the conserved cysteine through the conserved F or W. D genes are given only for firm matches. Size is omitted from some rows. Given values are once, few, many or a class for expanded clones.

>.|TRBV5-1|TRBD2|TRBJ2-3
CASSSWTSGTDTQYF
TGCGCCAGCAGCTCCTGGACTAGCGGCACAGATACGCAGTATTTT
>.|TRBV5-8|.|TRBJ2-2
CASSFIGPTAGNTGELFF
TGTGCCAGCAGCTTCATAGGGCCAACAGCGGGGAACACCGGGGAGCTGTTTTTT
>.|TRBV10-3|TRBD1|TRBJ2-2
CAIGDRDAIGELFF
TGTGCCATCGGGGACAGGGATGCGATCGGGGAGCTGTTTTTT
>.|TRBV5-1|.|TRBJ1-2
CASSLVQVGGYTF
TGCGCCAGCAGCTTGGTCCAGGTCGGGGGCTACACCTTC
>.|TRBV6-5|TRBD2|TRBJ2-7
CASSYLAGVGEQYF
TGTGCCAGCAGTTACCTGGCGGGAGTAGGGGAGCAGTACTTC
>.|TRBV4-1|TRBD2|TRBJ2-1
CASSQMGLLYNEQFF
TGCGCCAGCAGCCAAATGGGACTACTCTACAATGAGCAGTTCTTC
>.|TRBV28|.|TRBJ2-5
CASSSVRSEQYF
TGTGCCAGCAGTTCCGTTAGGTCGGAGCAGTACTTC
>.|TRBV5-1|.|TRBJ2-7
CASRPGHTTYEQYF
TGCGCCAGCAGGCCGGGACATACAACCTACGAGCAGTACTTC
>.|TRBV5-1|TRBD2|TRBJ2-1
CASSSTGTSAPDPTYNEQFF
TGCGCCAGCAGCTCCACCGGGACTAGCGCCCCAGACCCCACCTACAATGAGCAGTTCTTC
>.|TRBV9|.|TRBJ2-5
CASSVGEVETQYF
TGTGCCAGCAGCGTAGGAGAGGTGGAGACCCAGTACTTC
>.|TRBV6-5|TRBD1|TRBJ1-2
CASRGQGADYGYTF
TGTGCCAGCAGGGGACAGGGGGCGGACTATGGCTACACCTTC
>.|TRBV29-1|.|TRBJ2-5
CSVDRDARGGTQYF
TGCAGCGTTGACCGGGACGCTCGGGGAGGGACCCAGTACTTC
>.|TRBV19|TRBD2|TRBJ2-7
CASSRKREGSYEQYF
TGTGCCAGTAGTAGAAAGCGGGAGGGGAGCTACGAGCAGTACTTC
>few|TRBV14|TRBD1|TRBJ1-5
CASSQSQTGAGQPQHF
TGTGCCAGCAGCCAATCTCAGACAGGGGCCGGTCAGCCCCAGCATTTT
>once|TRBV14|.|TRBJ2-1
CASTERANYNEQFF
TGTGCCAGCACAGAGCGGGCGAACTACAATGAGCAGTTCTTC
>.|TRBV2|.|TRBJ2-5
CASSDRRGTQYF
TGTGCCAGCAGTGACAGGAGAGGGACCCAGTACTTC
>.|TRBV27|.|TRBJ1-1
CASNRAGGPNTEAFF
TGTGCCAGCAACCGTGCTGGCGGACCGAACACTGAAGCTTTCTTT
>.|TRBV15|TRBD1|TRBJ2-5
CATSRVRGTGAPQTQYF
TGTGCCACCAGCAGAGTACGTGGGACAGGGGCCCCCCAGACCCAGTACTTC
>.|TRBV10-3|.|TRBJ2-1
CAISEGAGTVDYNEQFF
TGTGCCATCAGTGAGGGGGCGGGGACTGTTGACTACAATGAGCAGTTCTTC
>.|TRBV19|TRBD1|TRBJ2-7
CASSIGQGATDF
TGTGCCAGTAGTATCGGACAGGGGGCGACGGACTTC
>.|TRBV12-5|TRBD2|TRBJ2-1
CASGLGLVNRDEQFF
TGTGCTAGTGGTCTGGGACTAGTAAATCGAGATGAGCAGTTCTTC
>.|TRBV18|.|TRBJ2-7
CASSPPARAYEQYF
TGTGCCAGCTCACCACCAGCCCGGGCATACGAGCAGTACTTC
>.|TRBV2|.|TRBJ1-5
CASSGREANSNQPQHF
TGTGCCAGCAGTGGGCGGGAAGCGAATAGCAATCAGCCCCAGCATTTT
>.|TRBV27|TRBD2|TRBJ2-7
CASTRGLAGTASYEQYF
TGTGCCAGCACCCGCGGGCTAGCGGGAACCGCATCCTACGAGCAGTACTTC
>.|TRBV28|TRBD1|TRBJ2-1
CASLAGQGRIDEQFF
TGTGCCAGCCTAGCCGGACAGGGGCGGATCGATGAGCAGTTCTTC
>.|TRBV5-1|TRBD1|TRBJ2-7
CASSSPGQGPHEQYF
TGCGCCAGCAGCTCGCCGGGACAGGGGCCCCACGAGCAGTACTTC
>.|TRBV21-1|.|TRBJ2-6
CASSNVGNSGANVLTF
TGTGCCAGCAGCAACGTGGGGAACTCTGGGGCCAACGTCCTGACTTTC
>once|TRBV5-4|.|TRBJ2-1
CASSDGRSSYNEQFF
TGTGCCAGCAGCGATGGCAGGAGCTCCTACAATGAGCAGTTCTTC
>few|TRBV30|.|TRBJ1-1
CAWRPAGGSTEAFF
TGTGCCTGGAGGCCGGCTGGGGGGAGCACTGAAGCTTTCTTT
>.|TRBV9|TRBD1|TRBJ1-5
CASSSDGQGYQPQHF
TGTGCCAGCAGCTCCGACGGACAGGGGTATCAGCCCCAGCATTTT